Listed here are 21 T cell receptor beta chains from one sample, sequenced in a study of cytomegalovirus exposure and HLA in healthy donors. PCR primers comprised 60 Vbeta and 13 Jbeta primers. Repertoires were generated with immunoSEQ multiplex PCR, while TCRdb's copy carries only in-frame clones and drops some. The sample includes about 140,000 clones. Source material: PBMCs. These receptors all come from a man aged 35 to 55 in good health and CMV-seronegative.

The gene calls are TRBV27 and TRBJ1-1, with D perhaps matching TRBD1 (5 bases). Trimming took off 6 bases at V and 0 bases at J, with 17 bases between the two ends. This CDR3 region has 16 residues. The germline gives CDR1 MNHEY, CDR2 SMNVEV (reference sequence). In nucleotides, the CDR3 is TGTGCCAGCAGGCATAACAGGTTGCTCATGAACACTGAAGCTTTCTTT. The encoded protein is CASRHNRLLMNTEAFF.

The gene calls are TRBV7-9 and TRBJ2-7, with D possibly being TRBD2 (5 bases). This CDR3 comprises 14 residues. Trimming took 4 bases from V and 2 from J, leaving 12 bases between them. Per germline, CDR1 SEHNR and CDR2 FQNEAQ (reference sequence). The CDR3 DNA reads as TGTGCCAGCAGCTCGGGGAGCGGTACCTACGAGCAGTACTTC. It codes for CASSSGSGTYEQYF.

The chain couples TRBV6-5 to TRBJ2-4; D perhaps matches TRBD2 (6 bases). Trimming removed 2 bases from V and 0 bases from J, with 8 bases in between. Germline values: CDR1 MNHEY, CDR2 SVGAGI. The length of the CDR3 is 15 residues. In DNA form, the CDR3 reads TGTGCCAGCAGTTACGGGGGGTTAGCCAAAAACATTCAGTACTTC. It encodes CASSYGGLAKNIQYF.

The chain couples TRBV6-1 to TRBJ1-2, with D unresolved. The V gene lost 7 bases and the J gene lost 4 bases, with 7 bases spanning the gap. The CDR3 has 11 residues. Germline lookup yields CDR1 MNHNS and CDR2 SASEGT. The CDR3 protein is CASIGSYGYTF. The DNA for the CDR3 is TGTGCCAGCATTGGTAGCTATGGCTACACCTTC.

The chain is built from TRBV7-2 and TRBJ2-5, with 9 bases that match TRBD2. This CDR3 is 18 amino acids long. V shed 5 bases and J 0 bases; nucleotides not matched to a gene: 13. Looked up from germline, CDR1 is SGHTA and CDR2 is FQGNSA. The CDR3 DNA sequence: TGTGCCAGCAGCCGAGCGGTTAGCGGGGGTGGGTACCAAGAGACCCAGTACTTC. Translation gives CASSRAVSGGGYQETQYF.

V is TRBV18 and J is TRBJ2-7, with TRBD2 matching over 14 bases. The CDR3 is 15 amino acids. J gave up 3 bases and V 6 bases, and 4 bases lay outside the gene matches. CDR1 and CDR2 (germline): KGHSH, LQKENI. This chain's CDR3 is CASSHGLAGGYEQYF. The CDR3 DNA follows: TGTGCCAGCTCCCATGGACTAGCGGGGGGCTACGAGCAGTACTTC. The full variable domain, in which reference TRBV18 and TRBJ2-7 provide the parts outside the CDR3, is NAGVMQNPRHLVRRRGQEARLRCSPMKGHSHVYWYRQLPEEGLKFMVYLQKENIIDESGMPKERFSAEFPKEGPSILRIQQVVRGDSAAYFCASSHGLAGGYEQYFGPGTRLTVT.

The V gene is TRBV29-1, the J gene TRBJ2-5, with D unresolved. Trimming stripped 6 bases from V and 2 bases from J, with 16 bases between. The germline CDR1 and CDR2 sequences are SQVTM and ANQGSEA. CDR3 size: 14 residues. DNA for the CDR3: TGCAGCGTGGTAACGACAATGGGTCAAGAGACCCAGTACTTC. This gives the protein CSVVTTMGQETQYF.

The CDR3 DNA reads TGTGCCAGCACCTGGACAGGGAACGGGGAGCTGTTTTTT. Translation gives CASTWTGNGELFF. This chain uses TRBV28 with TRBJ2-2; 8 nucleotides line up with TRBD1. V shed 7 bases, J shed 7 bases, and the junction held 5 bases outside the gene matches. Germline V gene data show CDR1 as MDHEN and CDR2 as SYDVKM. CDR3 length: 13 amino acids.

The chain carries TRBV7-2 and TRBJ2-2; 8 bases are a match to TRBD1. The CDR3 contains 16 residues. The ends lost 3 bases at V and 6 bases at J; junction bases unmatched: 9. In germline, CDR1 is SGHTA, CDR2 FQGNSA. This CDR3 is CASSFGQGMGAGELFF. In nucleotides, the CDR3 is TGTGCCAGCAGCTTTGGACAGGGAATGGGGGCCGGGGAGCTGTTTTTT.

V usage is TRBV28 and J usage is TRBJ1-4, with 11 bases that match TRBD1. This CDR3 comprises 16 residues. Germline V gene lookup returns CDR1 MDHEN and CDR2 SYDVKM. Germline trimming cut 6 bases from V and 1 base from J; bases unmatched to any gene: 4. The CDR3 loop is CASRDRGRRTNEKLFF. The CDR3 bases are TGTGCCAGCAGGGACAGGGGGCGTCGAACTAATGAAAAACTGTTTTTT.

The chain joins TRBV4-3 to TRBJ1-3; TRBD1 might be the D (5 bases). Germline V lookup: CDR1 LGHNA, CDR2 YSLEER. The V gene lost 0 bases and the J gene lost 2 bases, with 5 bases spanning the gap. The CDR3 has 14 residues. The DNA for the CDR3 is TGCGCCAGCAGCCAAGAAGGGGCTGGAAACACCATATATTTT. Its protein product is CASSQEGAGNTIYF.

This chain uses TRBV4-2 with TRBJ2-7; TRBD1 might be the D (6 bases). V was trimmed by 3 bases and J by 2 bases, leaving 23 bases between them. This CDR3 comprises 18 residues. Germline-derived CDR1 and CDR2 are LGHNA and YNFKEQ. The CDR3 sequence: CASSQGPTGTPRAYEQYF. The CDR3 region has the DNA TGTGCCAGCAGCCAGGGTCCAACCGGGACACCAAGAGCCTACGAGCAGTACTTC.

The chain couples TRBV9 to TRBJ2-7, with D maybe TRBD1 (5 bases). V was clipped by 3 bases and J by 5 bases, with 6 bases between them. The CDR3 spans 11 residues. CDR1 and CDR2 from the germline V gene are SGDLS and YYNGEE. The CDR3 region has the DNA TGTGCCAGCAGCGAGGGGCACGAGCAGTACTTC. Translation: CASSEGHEQYF.

V is TRBV4-2 and J is TRBJ2-4, with 9 positions matching TRBD1. The CDR3 loop spans 17 amino acids. V trimming: 2 bases; J trimming: 8 bases; junction bases outside the gene matches: 13. CDR1 is LGHNA and CDR2 is YNFKEQ in the germline V gene. Here the CDR3 DNA reads TGTGCCAGCAGCCAACAGACCGGGACAGGGAGTCTTGACATTCAGTACTTC. Translating gives CASSQQTGTGSLDIQYF.

The V call is TRBV7-9, the J call TRBJ2-3; D unclear. V was trimmed by 3 bases and J by 3 bases, leaving 4 bases between them. Germline V gene lookup returns CDR1 SEHNR and CDR2 FQNEAQ (reference sequence). The CDR3 is made up of 12 amino acids. Written as DNA, the CDR3 is TGTGCCAGCAGCTTCCGGACAGATACGCAGTATTTT. Translating gives CASSFRTDTQYF.

The rearrangement uses TRBV14 and TRBJ2-7; 9 nucleotides agree with TRBD1. The trim removed 8 bases at V and 1 base at J, leaving 6 bases unmatched. CDR3 length equals 14 residues. The germline V gene has CDR1 SGHDN and CDR2 FVKESK. CDR3 bases: TGTGCCAGCGCCCCGGGACAGGGTTCCTACGAGCAGTACTTC. Amino acids: CASAPGQGSYEQYF.

This chain connects TRBV7-2 to TRBJ1-2; 7 positions match TRBD1. Germline V gene sequence: CDR1 SGHTA, CDR2 FQGNSA. The J segment lost 4 bases and the V segment lost 5 bases, leaving 10 bases of the junction unmatched. The CDR3 is made up of 15 amino acids. The CDR3 DNA reads TGTGCCAGCAGCCAGGCAGGGGGAGATAGCTATGGCTACACCTTC. Its translation is CASSQAGGDSYGYTF.

This chain joins TRBV12-5 and TRBJ1-1; tentatively, D is TRBD1 (6 bases). CDR1 and CDR2 from the germline V gene are LGHNT and FRNRAP. V gave up 3 bases and J gave up 6 bases, with 11 bases separating them. This CDR3 contains 13 residues. CDR3 bases: TGTGCTAGTGGTTTAGGGGGACCCGCTGAAGCTTTCTTT. Protein product: CASGLGGPAEAFF.

The genes are TRBV2 and TRBJ2-2; TRBD2 aligns across 8 bases. Germline-derived CDR1 and CDR2 are SNHLY and FYNNEI. CDR3 length: 14 amino acids. With 10 bases clipped from V and 6 bases from J, the junction kept 10 bases outside the gene matches. CDR3: CATAGTRGPGELFF. The CDR3 bases are TGTGCCACCGCCGGGACTAGAGGGCCCGGGGAGCTGTTTTTT.

The gene calls are TRBV29-1 and TRBJ2-3; the D gene is possibly TRBD1 (7 bases). Trimming pared 7 bases from V and 3 bases from J, leaving 14 bases between. Germline lookup yields CDR1 SQVTM and CDR2 ANQGSEA. This CDR3 is built from 13 residues. The CDR3 bases are TGCAGCGCTCGGACAGGAGGGACAGATACGCAGTATTTT. It translates to CSARTGGTDTQYF.

The chain couples TRBV7-2 to TRBJ2-5, with D tentatively TRBD2 (6 bases). V shed 1 base and J shed 4 bases, with 10 bases lying between them. The CDR3 spans 14 residues. Germline loops: CDR1 SGHTA, CDR2 FQGNSA. Here the CDR3 reads CASSLEKRVETQYF. The CDR3 DNA sequence: TGTGCCAGCAGCTTAGAAAAGCGGGTAGAGACCCAGTACTTC. The whole variable domain, remainder taken from reference TRBV7-2 and TRBJ2-5, is GAGVSQSPSNKVTEKGKDVELRCDPISGHTALYWYRQSLGQGLEFLIYFQGNSAPDKSGLPSDRFSAERTGGSVSTLTIQRTQQEDSAVYLCASSLEKRVETQYFGPGTRLLVL.